These 9 T cell receptor beta chains were sequenced from one sample in a study of control samples from healthy donors and cancer patients. Libraries were prepared by immunoSEQ multiplex PCR; TCRdb keeps only in-frame clonotypes and omits some of them. The sample has some 95,000 clones; roughly 90% are singletons. Sequenced material: blood. The receptor source for this set is a human donor in good health. The donor label of this sample is uncertain.

The CDR3 DNA follows: TGTGCCTGGAGTATACCGACAGGGAGAAGAGAAAAACTGTTTTTT. As protein: CAWSIPTGRREKLFF. J is TRBJ1-4 and V is TRBV30; 7 nucleotides line up with TRBD1. V lost 2 bases, J lost 8 bases, and 11 bases stayed unmatched. CDR3 size: 15 residues. CDR1 is GTSNPN and CDR2 is SVGIG in the germline V gene (reference sequence). Drawing the rest from reference TRBV30 and TRBJ1-4, the complete variable domain is SQTIHQWPATLVQPVGSPLSLECTVEGTSNPNLYWYRQAAGRGLQLLFYSVGIGQISSEVPQNLSASRPQDRQFILSSKKLLLSDSGFYLCAWSIPTGRREKLFFGSGTQLSVL.

J is TRBJ2-7 and V is TRBV20-1, with 8 bases that match TRBD2. CDR1 and CDR2 from the germline V gene are DFQATT and SNEGSKA (reference sequence). V gave up 8 bases and J gave up 5 bases; unmatched junction bases: 2. The CDR3 has 10 residues. CDR3 sequence: CSTAGDEQYF. The CDR3 DNA reads TGCAGTACAGCGGGGGACGAGCAGTACTTC.

The rearrangement joins TRBV19 to TRBJ2-3; TRBD2 aligns across 7 bases. Germline V gives CDR1 LNHDA, CDR2 SQIVND (reference sequence). V lost 4 bases to trimming and J lost 3 bases; unmatched junction nucleotides: 10. The CDR3 runs 16 residues. CDR3 loop: CASSTNSGETTDTQYF. The CDR3 coding sequence is TGTGCCAGTAGTACTAACAGCGGGGAAACTACAGATACGCAGTATTTT.

V is TRBV27 and J is TRBJ1-5; tentatively, D is TRBD1 (5 bases). The V end lost 5 bases, the J end lost 7 bases, and 18 bases lay between the germline ends. Germline V CDR1 and CDR2: MNHEY, SMNVEV (reference sequence). There are 15 residues in the CDR3. In nucleotides, the CDR3 is TGTGCCAGCAGTCCCCAGGGCCCTATCGGGCAGCCCCAGCATTTT. Its protein product is CASSPQGPIGQPQHF.

The chain couples TRBV5-4 to TRBJ2-5; the D is unclear. Deletions cut 4 bases from V and 4 bases from J, with 14 bases between. The length of the CDR3 is 14 residues. Germline V gene sequence: CDR1 SGHNT, CDR2 YYREEE (reference sequence). The CDR3 region is CASSPPNSPETQYF. In nucleotides, the CDR3 is TGTGCCAGCAGCCCCCCAAATAGCCCAGAGACCCAGTACTTC.

The chain employs TRBV6-1 and TRBJ2-5; D is perhaps TRBD1 (5 bases). CDR1 is MNHNS and CDR2 is SASEGT in the germline V gene. The CDR3 spans 14 residues. Trimming removed 2 bases from V and 4 bases from J, with 11 bases in between. The CDR3 here is CASSERRDRETQYF. The CDR3 nucleotides are TGTGCCAGCAGTGAAAGGAGAGACAGAGAGACCCAGTACTTC.

This chain links TRBV12-3 or TRBV12-4 with TRBJ1-1; possible D gene TRBD1, 5 bases. V was pared by 6 bases and J by 10 bases, with 18 bases between. The CDR3 has 13 residues. The CDR3 protein is CASRPVSGLLAFF. Here the CDR3 DNA reads TGTGCCAGCAGGCCTGTGTCAGGGTTATTAGCTTTCTTT.

The chain employs TRBV5-4 and TRBJ1-2; perhaps TRBD1 as D (5 bases). The CDR3 runs 15 residues. Between the trimmed V and J ends, which lost 0 bases and 8 bases, there was a span of 17 bases. Germline lookup yields CDR1 SGHNT and CDR2 YYREEE (reference sequence). This CDR3 reads CASSLALGDRGGYTF. CDR3 nucleotide sequence: TGTGCCAGCAGCTTGGCTCTCGGGGACCGAGGGGGCTACACCTTC.

The J gene is TRBJ1-1, the V gene TRBV10-3; D unresolved. The V gene's germline CDR1 is ENHRY and CDR2 SYGVKD. V was cut by 4 bases and J by 0 bases, with 9 bases left in between. The CDR3 is made up of 14 amino acids. CDR3 sequence reads: CAISGAAMNTEAFF. Written as DNA, the CDR3 is TGTGCCATCAGTGGAGCGGCCATGAACACTGAAGCTTTCTTT.